This TCR beta chain was observed in a study of blood T cell repertoires in COVID-19. For the study at large: T cells, B-cell-depleted T cells, or PBMCs provided the cDNA or gDNA that served as material.

This clone was counted a few times. In the source study's methods: Estimates of nucleated cell counts were drawn from the amplification of reference gene primers. The method was immunoSEQ multiplex PCR; TCRdb's version includes in-frame clones alone and lacks a portion of them. From that table come the V and J calls and clone size; the DNA was used to work out D and trimming. The sample includes fewer than 140,000 clones, 71% of them seen just once. This CDR3 spans 16 amino acids. Germline loops: CDR1 MGHRA, CDR2 YSYEKL. V lost 1 base and J 0 bases, leaving 10 bases between the germline ends. The chain uses TRBV4-1 and TRBJ1-3; maybe TRBD1 (6 bases). Sequenced: peripheral blood. The clonotype was recovered from a human donor with acute or convalescent COVID-19. The donor label of this sample is uncertain. The CDR3 coding sequence is TGCGCCAGCAGCCAAGTCTTGGACAGCTCTGGAAACACCATATATTTT. This translates into CASSQVLDSSGNTIYF.